Shown below are 15 T cell receptor beta chains from a single sample sequenced in a study of long-term antiretroviral therapy in people with HIV. A v3.0 immunoSEQ assay was performed at survey level. The assay was immunoSEQ multiplex PCR, and TCRdb's table has in-frame clones only and misses some. The sample has some 23,000 clones, 88% seen once. The material sequenced was unsorted PBMCs, taken about 4.3 years after starting antiretroviral therapy. Receptors were obtained from a man aged 30 to 45 with HIV.

J is TRBJ2-3 and V is TRBV11-3; TRBD2 matches 7 bases. Trimming at V came to 5 bases and at J to 2 bases, leaving 13 bases not matched to a gene. The length of the CDR3 is 17 residues. The germline V gene has CDR1 SGHNT and CDR2 YENEEA. The CDR3 nucleotides read TGTGCCAGCAGCCCCTCCGCGGAACGGGGGGACACAGATACGCAGTATTTT. Protein product: CASSPSAERGDTDTQYF.

The chain combines TRBV11-2 with TRBJ2-7; D not certain. Germline-derived CDR1 and CDR2 are SGHAT and FQNNGV. The CDR3 covers 11 residues. The V and J ends lost 0 bases and 6 bases respectively, with 3 bases between them. The CDR3 sequence: CASSLDPEQYF. For the CDR3, the DNA is TGTGCCAGCAGCTTAGATCCCGAGCAGTACTTC.

The V gene is TRBV20-1, the J gene TRBJ1-2; D is unclear. CDR1 and CDR2 from the germline V gene are DFQATT and SNEGSKA (reference sequence). The CDR3 has 11 amino acids. Between the trimmed V and J ends, which lost 4 bases and 0 bases, there was a span of 3 bases. In DNA, the CDR3 is TGCAGTGCTAATTCTAACTATGGCTACACCTTC. It encodes CSANSNYGYTF.

The V call is TRBV10-3, the J call TRBJ2-3, with D perhaps matching TRBD1 or TRBD2 (5 bases each). Deletions cut 7 bases from V and 0 bases from J, with 14 bases between. The CDR3 loop spans 15 amino acids. CDR1 ENHRY and CDR2 SYGVKD come from the germline V gene. CDR3: CAINPGLGSTDTQYF. In DNA form, the CDR3 reads TGTGCCATCAACCCGGGGCTAGGAAGCACAGATACGCAGTATTTT.

The genes are TRBV11-2 and TRBJ2-7; D gene unclear. The V gene's germline CDR1 is SGHAT and CDR2 FQNNGV. CDR3 size: 13 residues. V was clipped by 5 bases and J by 2 bases, with 10 bases between them. CDR3 sequence (DNA): TGTGCCAGCAGCCTTCACCTGACCTACGAGCAGTACTTC. Amino acid sequence: CASSLHLTYEQYF.

The chain employs TRBV6-4 and TRBJ2-5; D is tentatively TRBD1 or TRBD2 (6 bases each). This CDR3 is built from 13 residues. The germline V gene encodes CDR1 MRHNA and CDR2 SNTAGT. Trimming stripped 8 bases from V and 1 base from J, with 11 bases between. The CDR3: CASYGGGQETQYF. The CDR3 nucleotides are TGTGCCAGCTATGGAGGGGGCCAAGAGACCCAGTACTTC.

The chain has TRBV19 and TRBJ2-7, with D perhaps TRBD1 or TRBD2 (5 bases each). Trimming took off 9 bases at V and 3 bases at J, with 21 bases between the two ends. This CDR3 contains 15 residues. Germline V gives CDR1 LNHDA, CDR2 SQIVND (reference sequence). Written as DNA, the CDR3 is TGTGCCAGCAGCATCCGGGACCACACTAACTACGAGCAGTACTTC. Its protein is CASSIRDHTNYEQYF.

V is TRBV5-1 and J is TRBJ1-5; possible D gene TRBD1, 6 bases. The CDR3 is 15 residues long. The germline V gene encodes CDR1 SGHRS and CDR2 YFSETQ. V lost 4 bases and J lost 4, with 15 bases in between. CDR3 sequence (DNA): TGCGCCAGCAGCATGTCAGGGGTTTGGAATCAGCCCCAGCATTTT. Translation gives CASSMSGVWNQPQHF.

The rearrangement links TRBV6-1 to TRBJ1-2; D might be TRBD1 (6 bases). V was cut by 8 bases and J by 1 base, with 14 bases left in between. The CDR3 has 14 amino acids. Germline V gene lookup returns CDR1 MNHNS and CDR2 SASEGT. This CDR3 reads CASSVGQINYGYTF. Here the CDR3 DNA reads TGTGCCAGCTCTGTAGGACAGATTAACTATGGCTACACCTTC.

The chain has TRBV5-6 and TRBJ1-1; a possible D gene is TRBD1 (5 bases). V dropped 0 bases and J dropped 8 bases, with 11 bases sitting between them. The CDR3 loop spans 13 amino acids. Germline CDR1 SGHDT, CDR2 YYEEEE. CDR3 loop: CASSLAEAGEAFF. The CDR3 DNA sequence: TGTGCCAGCAGCTTGGCCGAGGCAGGGGAAGCTTTCTTT.

J is TRBJ1-4 and V is TRBV19; no reliable D call. The germline V gene has CDR1 LNHDA and CDR2 SQIVND (reference sequence). V was shortened by 3 bases and J by 6 bases, with 11 bases between the two germline ends. This CDR3 is built from 14 residues. The DNA for the CDR3 is TGTGCCAGTAGTATGGCTGGCGGAGATGAAAAACTGTTTTTT. As protein: CASSMAGGDEKLFF.

This clone appeared a few times. This sequence joins TRBV11-2 and TRBJ2-3; no clear D. V lost 1 base to trimming and J lost 0 bases, with 8 bases between them. The CDR3 loop spans 15 amino acids. Germline V gene sequence: CDR1 SGHAT, CDR2 FQNNGV. CDR3 amino acids: CASSLASGSTDTQYF. For the CDR3, the DNA is TGTGCCAGCAGCTTAGCCTCCGGGAGCACAGATACGCAGTATTTT.

The genes are TRBV9 and TRBJ1-2; D call uncertain. Trimming shortened V by 1 base and J by 4 bases, and 14 bases separated the two germline ends. The CDR3 is 15 residues long. Germline-derived CDR1 and CDR2 are SGDLS and YYNGEE. DNA for the CDR3: TGTGCCAGCAGCGTATTTGAGTCTTCAAGCTATGGCTACACCTTC. Protein sequence: CASSVFESSSYGYTF.

The chain combines TRBV7-2 with TRBJ2-3; 7 bases map to TRBD1. V gave up 5 bases and J gave up 4 bases; unmatched junction bases: 12. Germline assignment: CDR1 SGHTA and CDR2 FQGNSA. This CDR3 has 16 amino acids. CDR3 in DNA: TGTGCCAGCAGCCCCGCAGGGGGAGTATTCGCAGATACGCAGTATTTT. Translation: CASSPAGGVFADTQYF. Filled out from reference TRBV7-2 and TRBJ2-3, the complete variable domain reads GAGVSQSPSNKVTEKGKDVELRCDPISGHTALYWYRQSLGQGLEFLIYFQGNSAPDKSGLPSDRFSAERTGGSVSTLTIQRTQQEDSAVYLCASSPAGGVFADTQYFGPGTRLTVL.

The chain uses TRBV30 and TRBJ2-7, with D possibly matching TRBD2 (5 bases). Germline loops: CDR1 GTSNPN, CDR2 SVGIG (reference sequence). V lost 3 bases and J lost 3, with 18 bases in between. The CDR3 consists of 15 residues. The CDR3 region is CAWSDGLGGGYEQYF. The CDR3 DNA sequence: TGTGCCTGGAGCGATGGCTTAGGAGGAGGCTACGAGCAGTACTTC.